Listed below are T cell receptor beta chains from one sample, sequenced in a study of blood T cell repertoires in COVID-19. Data came from immunoSEQ multiplex PCR; TCRdb stores just in-frame clones and leaves some out. The sample records under 110,000 clones, 76% being singletons. Source material: peripheral blood. All receptors come from a man of 80 years or more with COVID-19, enrolled during active disease. Each CDR3 is given with its conserved first and last residue. A D gene is named only where the DNA matches it firmly. Clone size appears in some rows only: once, few, many, or a class for an expanded clone.

- - TRBJ2-2 TRBV7-3 CASSSRGVGTGELFF TGTGCCAGCAGCTCCAGGGGCGTCGGCACCGGGGAGCTGTTTTTT
TRBD1 once TRBJ1-4 TRBV5-5 CASNAGQGARGEKLFF TGTGCCAGCAATGCGGGACAGGGGGCGCGCGGTGAAAAACTGTTTTTT
- - TRBJ2-7 TRBV5-1 CASSLEGPLFSYEQYF TGCGCCAGCAGCTTGGAGGGGCCGTTGTTCTCCTACGAGCAGTACTTC
- - TRBJ2-5 TRBV21-1 CASSSRATGQGNSGRRGQETQYF TGTGCCAGCAGCTCGCGAGCGACCGGACAGGGGAATAGCGGGAGGCGTGGGCAAGAGACCCAGTACTTC
TRBD2 - TRBJ2-7 TRBV3-1/TRBV3-2 CASSRGTILYEQYF TGTGCCAGCAGCCGAGGGACTATACTATACGAGCAGTACTTC
- - TRBJ2-5 TRBV9 CASSVVGAWETQYF TGTGCCAGCAGCGTAGTGGGGGCCTGGGAGACCCAGTACTTC
- - TRBJ2-1 TRBV5-1 CASSFGTYNDEQFF TGCGCCAGCAGCTTCGGGACTTATAACGATGAGCAGTTCTTC
- - TRBJ2-1 TRBV19 CASSLTGDAYNEQFF TGTGCCAGTAGCCTTACGGGGGACGCCTACAATGAGCAGTTCTTC
TRBD2 - TRBJ2-7 TRBV28 CASSTGLAGAGASYEQYF TGTGCCAGCAGCACGGGACTAGCGGGAGCGGGCGCCTCCTACGAGCAGTACTTC
TRBD2 - TRBJ2-1 TRBV2 CASRTSEYNEQFF TGTGCCAGTCGGACTAGCGAGTACAATGAGCAGTTCTTC
TRBD1 - TRBJ2-1 TRBV7-6 CASSLFTGGINEQFF TGTGCCAGCAGCTTATTTACAGGGGGGATCAATGAGCAGTTCTTC
- - TRBJ2-2 TRBV5-1 CASSPRPTGGELFF TGCGCCAGCAGCCCGCGTCCTACGGGCGGGGAGCTGTTTTTT
- few TRBJ2-3 TRBV7-9 CASSSRLESTDTQYF TGTGCCAGCAGCTCCAGACTAGAAAGCACAGATACGCAGTATTTT
TRBD1 - TRBJ1-2 TRBV19 CASQDRAFTDGYTF TGTGCCAGTCAGGACAGGGCCTTCACGGATGGCTACACCTTC
- - TRBJ1-2 TRBV2 CASRDDSNIYGYTF TGTGCCAGCAGGGACGACAGTAATATCTATGGCTACACCTTC
TRBD1 - TRBJ1-2 TRBV24-1 CATSDAIPGTGGVSYGYTF TGTGCCACCAGTGACGCCATTCCCGGGACAGGGGGCGTCAGCTATGGCTACACCTTC
TRBD2 - TRBJ2-3 TRBV6-2/TRBV6-3 CASSYLWTSGRPGDTQYF TGTGCCAGCAGTTACCTTTGGACTAGCGGGAGGCCAGGGGATACGCAGTATTTT
- once TRBJ1-1 TRBV27 CASSWGLGDTEAFF TGTGCCAGCAGCTGGGGACTTGGGGACACTGAAGCTTTCTTT
TRBD1 - TRBJ2-1 TRBV10-3 CAISEGTGEANEQFF TGTGCCATCAGTGAGGGGACAGGGGAGGCCAATGAGCAGTTCTTC
- few TRBJ2-5 TRBV10-2 CASSDVRMETQYF TGCGCCAGCAGTGACGTCAGGATGGAGACCCAGTACTTC
- few TRBJ1-3 TRBV6-6 CASTDSGGSGNTIYF TGTGCCAGCACCGACTCGGGGGGCTCTGGAAACACCATATATTTT
TRBD2 - TRBJ2-1 TRBV7-3 CASSSGLAGVEEQFF TGTGCCAGCAGCTCTGGACTAGCGGGAGTTGAGGAGCAGTTCTTC
TRBD1 - TRBJ1-1 TRBV9 CASSADRGSGEAFF TGTGCCAGCAGCGCGGACAGGGGAAGTGGTGAAGCTTTCTTT
TRBD1 - TRBJ1-2 TRBV29-1 CSVRQGNYGYTF TGCAGCGTGCGACAGGGTAACTATGGCTACACCTTC
- - TRBJ2-7 TRBV2 CASSESRAAGRNEQYF TGTGCCAGCAGTGAATCACGGGCGGCAGGGCGGAACGAGCAGTACTTC
- - TRBJ2-4 TRBV10-3 CAISESGLAKNIQYF TGTGCCATCAGTGAGTCCGGACTGGCCAAAAACATTCAGTACTTC
TRBD2 - TRBJ2-2 TRBV7-9 CASSRTSPRNTGELFF TGTGCCAGCAGCCGGACTAGCCCCCGAAACACCGGGGAGCTGTTTTTT